The 19 T cell receptor beta chains below all came from one sample that was sequenced in a study of Tregs in tolerant kidney transplant recipients. Recipients received nonmyeloablative bone marrow transplants from related graft donors, with transient mixed chimerism. Method: immunoSEQ multiplex PCR; TCRdb's copy keeps in-frame clones and lacks some. The sample spans nearly 15,000 clones; the ten largest clones claim less than 4%. The input for sequencing was CD4+ T cells from blood (PBMCs), taken 12 months after the transplant. Receptors originate from a human patient who received a combined kidney and bone marrow transplant. Part of the T cells may come from the graft donor.

Remarks on this clone: The read comes to an end 3 residues before the CDR3 does, leaving the germline J gene to fill in the end. This chain uses TRBV20-1 with TRBJ2-1, with 8 bases identical to TRBD1. V gave up 3 bases and J gave up 7 bases; unmatched junction bases: 14. The CDR3 covers 16 residues. Germline CDR1 DFQATT, CDR2 SNEGSKA (reference sequence). The CDR3 reads CSASMGKRQGRNEQFF. CDR3 DNA (partial): TGCAGTGCTAGCATGGGCAAGAGACAGGGGAGGAATGAG.

Note on this clone: The CDR3 is cut off 3 residues early in the read; its end comes from the germline J gene. The rearrangement links TRBV7-9 to TRBJ1-5; TRBD1 matches 7 bases. The V gene end was trimmed by 5 bases and the J gene end by 6 bases; junction bases not matched to a gene: 10. In germline, CDR1 is SEHNR, CDR2 FQNEAQ (reference sequence). The CDR3 totals 15 residues. The DNA read from the CDR3 is TGTGCCAGCAGCCCTTCGACAGGGATTGGTCAGCCC. Its protein product is CASSPSTGIGQP. The complete CDR3 protein is CASSPSTGIGQPQHF.

Regarding this clone: With the read ending 3 residues before the CDR3 end, the germline J gene is used to fill in that end. The V and J genes are TRBV18 and TRBJ2-5, with D perhaps TRBD2 (7 bases). There are 14 residues in the CDR3. Germline V gene data show CDR1 as KGHSH and CDR2 as LQKENI. Deletions cut 2 bases from V and 5 bases from J, with 12 bases between. This CDR3 is CASSPGGGLETQYF. CDR3 bases read: TGTGCCAGCTCACCAGGGGGGGGCTTGGAGACC.

A remark on this clone: The CDR3 end falls 3 residues outside the read, so it is completed with the germline J gene. V usage is TRBV5-1 and J usage is TRBJ2-1; D might be TRBD1 (6 bases). CDR3 size: 14 residues. Germline V gene data show CDR1 as SGHRS and CDR2 as YFSETQ. The V end was cut by 5 bases, the J end by 2 bases, with 11 bases between. CDR3 DNA, as far as it was read: TGCGCCAGCAGTTCCGGGACAACCTACAATGAG. This gives the protein CASSSGTTYNE. The CDR3 as a whole reads CASSSGTTYNEQFF.

Note on this clone: The read ends 3 residues early relative to the CDR3; the germline J gene fills the gap. V usage is TRBV7-8 and J usage is TRBJ2-7; the D gene is possibly TRBD1 (6 bases). Germline values: CDR1 SGHVS, CDR2 FQNEAQ. Trimming shortened V by 6 bases and J by 4 bases, and 16 bases separated the two germline ends. The CDR3 contains 14 residues. The CDR3 bases that were read are TGTGCCAGCAGTTCCAACAGGGAGTGGTACGAG. Amino acid sequence: CASSSNREWYE. The CDR3, in full, reads CASSSNREWYEQYF.

A word on this clone: The read ends 3 residues early relative to the CDR3; the germline J gene fills the gap. The rearrangement links TRBV10-3 to TRBJ2-1, with D perhaps matching TRBD2 (6 bases). Trimming took 0 bases from V and 7 from J, leaving 19 bases between them. CDR3 length equals 17 residues. Germline loops: CDR1 ENHRY, CDR2 SYGVKD. The CDR3 sequence: CAISESNFGGPLNEQFF. CDR3 DNA (partial): TGTGCCATCAGTGAGTCGAATTTTGGAGGGCCCCTTAATGAG.

Concerning this clone itself: The read stops 3 residues short of the end of the CDR3; the missing end is completed from the germline J gene. The V gene is TRBV4-1, the J gene TRBJ2-7; 8 bases map to TRBD2. Trimming took 0 bases from V and 3 from J; bases not matched to a gene: 7. Germline lookup yields CDR1 MGHRA and CDR2 YSYEKL. This CDR3 comprises 16 residues. The CDR3 bases that were read are TGCGCCAGCAGCCAAGACGGCGCAGCGGGAGACTACGAG. Encoded protein: CASSQDGAAGDYE. The CDR3, in full, reads CASSQDGAAGDYEQYF.

In the case of this clone: The read falls 3 residues short of the CDR3 end, and the missing part is taken from the germline J gene. The chain is built from TRBV5-1 and TRBJ1-6, with D possibly matching TRBD1 (6 bases). The CDR3 totals 15 residues. Trimming took off 1 base at V and 7 bases at J, with 12 bases between the two ends. The germline V gene encodes CDR1 SGHRS and CDR2 YFSETQ. CDR3 bases read: TGCGCCAGCAGCTTGAGGACAGACCTCAATTCACCC. This translates into CASSLRTDLNSP. The CDR3 as a whole reads CASSLRTDLNSPLHF.

The CDR3 spells CASSQTGFWYEQYF. The CDR3 bases that were read are TGTGCCAGTAGCCAAACAGGGTTCTGGTACGAG. The rearrangement links TRBV28 to TRBJ2-7; tentatively, D is TRBD1 (6 bases). From the germline J gene comes the end of the CDR3, since the read stops 3 residues before it. Germline CDR1 is MDHEN and CDR2 is SYDVKM. The CDR3 covers 14 residues. V was clipped by 9 bases and J by 4 bases, with 19 bases between them.

Regarding this clone: Read sequence stops 3 residues before the CDR3 end, and the germline J gene provides the missing end. The chain uses TRBV20-1 and TRBJ1-6; D call uncertain. The CDR3 extends over 15 amino acids. With 1 base removed from V and 5 bases from J, the gap between germline ends came to 12 bases. The germline gives CDR1 DFQATT, CDR2 SNEGSKA (reference sequence). CDR3 sequence: CSARGDQRDNSPLHF. The CDR3 bases that were read are TGCAGTGCTAGAGGTGATCAGAGGGATAATTCACCC.

Worth noting for this clone: The read ends 3 residues before the CDR3 terminus; that terminus is restored from the germline J gene. The chain carries TRBV20-1 and TRBJ1-2, with TRBD1 identical over 9 bases. V dropped 8 bases and J dropped 3; count of bases not matched to a gene: 7. The CDR3 covers 13 residues. Germline CDR1 and CDR2: DFQATT and SNEGSKA (reference sequence). The CDR3: CSSTGQGDYGYTF. CDR3 DNA, as far as it was read: TGCAGTTCGACGGGACAGGGAGACTATGGC.

Of note for this clone: Read coverage stops 3 residues before the CDR3 terminus; the germline J gene supplies the remainder. The J gene is TRBJ2-2, the V gene TRBV19; TRBD1 is a possible D gene (6 bases). The germline V gene has CDR1 LNHDA and CDR2 SQIVND (reference sequence). Trimming removed 2 bases at V and 5 bases at J, with 21 bases between. CDR3 length: 18 amino acids. CDR3 bases read: TGTGCCAGTAGTATACGGACAGCTACCGTTTGGGGGACCGGGGAG. Translated, it gives CASSIRTATVWGTGE. The entire CDR3 sequence reads CASSIRTATVWGTGELFF.

Concerning this clone: The missing CDR3 end, 3 residues past where the read stops, is filled in from the germline J gene. The V gene is TRBV7-3, the J gene TRBJ2-1; 9 nucleotides match TRBD1. This CDR3 has 15 residues. The germline V gene encodes CDR1 SGHTA and CDR2 FQGTGA. Losses at the gene ends were 3 bases for V and 7 bases for J; bases not matched to a gene: 7. CDR3 sequence: CASSFSGTGFNEQFF. The DNA read from the CDR3 is TGTGCCAGCAGCTTTTCTGGGACAGGGTTTAATGAG.

In regard to this clone: The sequence runs out 3 residues before the end of the CDR3; the remainder is reconstructed from the germline J gene. V gene TRBV20-1 combines with J gene TRBJ2-3; D is uncertain. There are 13 residues in the CDR3. The V end was cut by 6 bases, the J end by 0 bases, with 10 bases between. CDR1 and CDR2 from the germline V gene are DFQATT and SNEGSKA (reference sequence). CDR3 sequence reads: CSAPTSSTDTQYF. The CDR3 bases that were read are TGCAGTGCCCCTACTTCGAGCACAGATACG.

Points on this clone: Read coverage stops 3 residues before the CDR3 terminus; the germline J gene supplies the remainder. This chain uses TRBV20-1 with TRBJ2-1, with 10 nucleotides matching TRBD2. Per germline, CDR1 DFQATT and CDR2 SNEGSKA (reference sequence). Unmatched junction bases numbered 3, after V lost 0 bases and J lost 7 bases. This CDR3 contains 14 residues. The CDR3 is CSARDSSGRNEQFF. The CDR3 DNA, read in part, is TGCAGTGCTAGAGATAGTAGCGGGAGGAATGAG.

On this clone: The read is 3 residues too short to cover the CDR3 end, so that end is filled in from the germline J gene. The V and J genes are TRBV7-3 and TRBJ1-1; D may be TRBD1 (6 bases). Germline CDR1 is SGHTA and CDR2 is FQGTGA. The length of the CDR3 is 13 residues. Partial CDR3 DNA: TGTGCCAGCAGCTCCCGGCGGGGGCTAGAA. As protein: CASSSRRGLE. In full, the CDR3 is CASSSRRGLEAFF.

A remark on this clone: The read falls 3 residues short of the CDR3 end, and the missing part is taken from the germline J gene. This sequence joins TRBV5-1 and TRBJ1-2; D unclear. The CDR3 consists of 16 residues. Per germline, CDR1 SGHRS and CDR2 YFSETQ. V was shortened by 7 bases and J by 6 bases, with 25 bases between the two germline ends. CDR3 region: CASGDSGLGESHGYTF. CDR3 DNA, as far as it was read: TGCGCCAGCGGAGATTCCGGACTGGGAGAATCACATGGC.

CDR3: CSVEGTGGTYEQYF. The sequenced part of the CDR3 DNA is TGCAGCGTTGAGGGGACGGGGGGGACCTACGAG. The chain couples TRBV29-1 to TRBJ2-7; 8 bases map to TRBD2. The CDR3 is cut off 3 residues early in the read; its end comes from the germline J gene. CDR1 and CDR2 from the germline V gene are SQVTM and ANQGSEA. The CDR3 is 14 residues long. Trimming at V came to 3 bases and at J to 2 bases, leaving 6 bases not matched to a gene.

To note about this clone: The sequenced fragment ends 3 residues before the CDR3 boundary, so the rest is inferred from the germline J gene. This chain joins TRBV2 and TRBJ2-1; TRBD2 aligns across 8 bases. The V gene's germline CDR1 is SNHLY and CDR2 FYNNEI. The CDR3 runs 15 residues. Germline trimming cut 1 base from V and 4 bases from J; bases unmatched to any gene: 3. CDR3 bases read: TGTGCCAGCAGTGAAGTAGCGGGAAGGTACAATGAG. Amino acid sequence: CASSEVAGRYNE. The complete CDR3 sequence is CASSEVAGRYNEQFF.